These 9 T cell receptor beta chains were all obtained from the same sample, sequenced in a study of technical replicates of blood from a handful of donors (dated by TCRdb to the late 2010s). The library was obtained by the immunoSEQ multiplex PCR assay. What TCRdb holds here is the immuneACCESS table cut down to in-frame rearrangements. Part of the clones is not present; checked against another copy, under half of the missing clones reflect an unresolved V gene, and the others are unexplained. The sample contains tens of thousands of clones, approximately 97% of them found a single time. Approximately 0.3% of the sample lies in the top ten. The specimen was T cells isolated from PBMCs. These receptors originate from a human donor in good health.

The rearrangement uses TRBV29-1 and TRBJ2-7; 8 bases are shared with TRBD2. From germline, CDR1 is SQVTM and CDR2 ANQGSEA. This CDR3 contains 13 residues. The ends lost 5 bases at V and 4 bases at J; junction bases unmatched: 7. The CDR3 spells CSVSSGPIYEQYF. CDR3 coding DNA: TGCAGCGTTTCTAGCGGGCCCATATACGAGCAGTACTTC.

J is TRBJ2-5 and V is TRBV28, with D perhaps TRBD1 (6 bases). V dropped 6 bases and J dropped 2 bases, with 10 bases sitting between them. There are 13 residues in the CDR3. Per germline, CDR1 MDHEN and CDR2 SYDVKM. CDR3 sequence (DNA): TGTGCCAGCAGACCGGACAGTCAAGAGACCCAGTACTTC. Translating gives CASRPDSQETQYF.

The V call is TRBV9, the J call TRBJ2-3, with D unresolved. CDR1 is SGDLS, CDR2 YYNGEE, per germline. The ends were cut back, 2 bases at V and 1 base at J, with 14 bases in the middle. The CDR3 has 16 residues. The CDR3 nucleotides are TGTGCCAGCAGCGTCCCCAAAGGCGGAGGCACAGATACGCAGTATTTT. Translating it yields CASSVPKGGGTDTQYF. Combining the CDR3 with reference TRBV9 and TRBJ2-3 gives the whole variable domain DSGVTQTPKHLITATGQRVTLRCSPRSGDLSVYWYQQSLDQGLQFLIQYYNGEERAKGNILERFSAQQFPDLHSELNLSSLELGDSALYFCASSVPKGGGTDTQYFGPGTRLTVL.

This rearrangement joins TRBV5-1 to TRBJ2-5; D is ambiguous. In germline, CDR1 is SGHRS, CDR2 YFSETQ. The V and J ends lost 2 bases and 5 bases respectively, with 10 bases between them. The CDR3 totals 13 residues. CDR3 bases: TGCGCCAGCAGCTTTTTGGGCAGGGAGACCCAGTACTTC. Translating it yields CASSFLGRETQYF.

CDR3 sequence (DNA): TGTGCCAGCAGCCGGAACGGGGTACGAGACTATGGCTACACCTTC. It codes for CASSRNGVRDYGYTF. This rearrangement joins TRBV7-9 to TRBJ1-2; D uncertain. V shed 5 bases and J shed 3 bases, with 16 bases lying between them. Germline-derived CDR1 and CDR2 are SEHNR and FQNEAQ (reference sequence). This CDR3 has 15 residues.

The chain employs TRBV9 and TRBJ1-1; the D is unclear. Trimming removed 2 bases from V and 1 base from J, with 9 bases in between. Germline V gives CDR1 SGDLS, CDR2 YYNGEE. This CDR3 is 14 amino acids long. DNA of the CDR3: TGTGCCAGCAGCGTTGAGGGCCAGAACACTGAAGCTTTCTTT. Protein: CASSVEGQNTEAFF. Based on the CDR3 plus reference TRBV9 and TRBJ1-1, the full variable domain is DSGVTQTPKHLITATGQRVTLRCSPRSGDLSVYWYQQSLDQGLQFLIQYYNGEERAKGNILERFSAQQFPDLHSELNLSSLELGDSALYFCASSVEGQNTEAFFGQGTRLTVV.

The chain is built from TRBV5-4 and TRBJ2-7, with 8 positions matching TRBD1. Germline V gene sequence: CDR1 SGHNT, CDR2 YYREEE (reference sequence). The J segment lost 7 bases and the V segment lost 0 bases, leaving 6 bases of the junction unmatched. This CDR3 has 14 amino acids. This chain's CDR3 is CASSLEQGALEQYF. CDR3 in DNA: TGTGCCAGCAGCTTGGAGCAGGGGGCGCTTGAGCAGTACTTC.

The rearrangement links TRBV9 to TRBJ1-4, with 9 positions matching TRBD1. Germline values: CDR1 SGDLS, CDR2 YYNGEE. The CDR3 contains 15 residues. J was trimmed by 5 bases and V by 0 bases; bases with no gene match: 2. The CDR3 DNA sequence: TGTGCCAGCAGCGTAGACGGGACAGGGAATGAAAAACTGTTTTTT. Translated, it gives CASSVDGTGNEKLFF.

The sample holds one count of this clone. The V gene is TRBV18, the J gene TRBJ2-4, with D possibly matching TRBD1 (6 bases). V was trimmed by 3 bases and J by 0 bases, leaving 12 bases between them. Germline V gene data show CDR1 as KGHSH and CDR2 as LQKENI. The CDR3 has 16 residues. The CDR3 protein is CASSPEDSLAKNIQYF. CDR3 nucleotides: TGTGCCAGCTCACCCGAGGACAGCCTAGCCAAAAACATTCAGTACTTC.